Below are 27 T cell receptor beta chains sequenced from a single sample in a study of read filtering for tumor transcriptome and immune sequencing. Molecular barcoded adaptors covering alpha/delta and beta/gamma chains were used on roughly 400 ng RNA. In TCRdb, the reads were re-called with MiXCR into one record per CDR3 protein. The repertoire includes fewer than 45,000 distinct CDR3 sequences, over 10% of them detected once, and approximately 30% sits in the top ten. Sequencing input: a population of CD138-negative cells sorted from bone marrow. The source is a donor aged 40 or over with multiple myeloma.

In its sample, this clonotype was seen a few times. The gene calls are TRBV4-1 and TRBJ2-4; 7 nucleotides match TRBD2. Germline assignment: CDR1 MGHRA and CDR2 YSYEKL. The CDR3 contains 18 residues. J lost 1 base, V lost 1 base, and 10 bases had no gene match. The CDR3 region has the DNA TGCGCCAGCAGCCAAGGGAGGCCAAGGGGAGGGGCCAAAAACATTCAGTACTTC. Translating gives CASSQGRPRGGAKNIQYF.

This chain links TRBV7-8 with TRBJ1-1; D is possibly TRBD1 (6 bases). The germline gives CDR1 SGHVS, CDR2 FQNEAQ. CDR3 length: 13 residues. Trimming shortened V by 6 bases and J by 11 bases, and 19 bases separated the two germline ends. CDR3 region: CASRHREITAAFF. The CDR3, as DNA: TGTGCCAGCAGACACAGGGAAATAACTGCGGCTTTCTTT.

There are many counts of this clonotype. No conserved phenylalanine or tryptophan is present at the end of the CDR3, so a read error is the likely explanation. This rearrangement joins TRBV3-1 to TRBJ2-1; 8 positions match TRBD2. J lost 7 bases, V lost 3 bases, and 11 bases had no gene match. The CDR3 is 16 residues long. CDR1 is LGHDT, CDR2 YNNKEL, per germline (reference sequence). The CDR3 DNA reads TGTGCCAGCAGCCAGTTTGGTCCCTTAGCGGGAAATGAGCAGTTCCTC. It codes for CASSQFGPLAGNEQFL.

The CDR3 sequence is CSAKGLAGVFGSDTQYF. For the CDR3, the DNA is TGCAGTGCTAAGGGACTAGCGGGAGTGTTTGGCTCAGATACGCAGTATTTT. V is TRBV20-1 and J is TRBJ2-3, with TRBD2 identical over 14 bases. Germline CDR1 DFQATT, CDR2 SNEGSKA (reference sequence). J was trimmed by 4 bases and V by 4 bases; bases with no gene match: 10. The CDR3 consists of 17 residues.

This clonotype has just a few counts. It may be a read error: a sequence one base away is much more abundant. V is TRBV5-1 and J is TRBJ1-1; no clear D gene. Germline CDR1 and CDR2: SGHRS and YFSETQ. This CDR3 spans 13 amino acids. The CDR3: CASNLELTTEAFF. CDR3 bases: TGCGCCAGCAACTTGGAATTGACTACTGAAGCTTTCTTT. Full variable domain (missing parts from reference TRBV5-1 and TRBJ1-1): KAGVTQTPRYLIKTRGQQVTLSCSPISGHRSVSWYQQTPGQGLQFLFEYFSETQRNKGNFPGRFSGRQFSNSRSEMNVSTLELGDSALYLCASNLELTTEAFFGQGTRLTVV.

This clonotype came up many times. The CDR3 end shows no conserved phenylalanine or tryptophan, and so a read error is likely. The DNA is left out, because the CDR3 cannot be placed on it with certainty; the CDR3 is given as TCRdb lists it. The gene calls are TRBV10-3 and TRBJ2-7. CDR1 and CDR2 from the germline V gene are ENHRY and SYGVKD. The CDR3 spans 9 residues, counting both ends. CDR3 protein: CAISETDLD.

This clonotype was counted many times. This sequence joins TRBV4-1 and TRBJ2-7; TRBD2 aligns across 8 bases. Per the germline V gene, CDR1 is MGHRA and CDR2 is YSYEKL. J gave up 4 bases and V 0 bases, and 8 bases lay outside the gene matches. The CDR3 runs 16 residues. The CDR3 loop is CASSQDISGTIYEQYF. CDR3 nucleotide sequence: TGCGCCAGCAGCCAAGATATTAGCGGGACCATTTACGAGCAGTACTTC.

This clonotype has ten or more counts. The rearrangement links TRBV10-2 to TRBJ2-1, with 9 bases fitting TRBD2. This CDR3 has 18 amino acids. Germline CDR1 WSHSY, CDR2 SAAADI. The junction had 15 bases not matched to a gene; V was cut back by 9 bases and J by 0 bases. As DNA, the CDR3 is TGCGCCAGTAAGGAAGACGGGTTTAGCGGGAGCTCCTACAATGAGCAGTTCTTC. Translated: CASKEDGFSGSSYNEQFF.

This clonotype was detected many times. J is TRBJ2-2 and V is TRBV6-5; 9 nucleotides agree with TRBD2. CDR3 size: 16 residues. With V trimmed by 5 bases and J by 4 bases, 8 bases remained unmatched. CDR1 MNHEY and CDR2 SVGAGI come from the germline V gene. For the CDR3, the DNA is TGTGCCAGCAGTAGGGGACTAGCTGTCGGCACCGGGGAGCTGTTTTTT. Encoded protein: CASSRGLAVGTGELFF.

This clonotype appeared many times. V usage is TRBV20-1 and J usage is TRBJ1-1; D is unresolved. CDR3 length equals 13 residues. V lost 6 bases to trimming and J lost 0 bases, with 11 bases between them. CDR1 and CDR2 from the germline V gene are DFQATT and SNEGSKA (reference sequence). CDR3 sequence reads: CSARELMNTEAFF. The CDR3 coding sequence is TGCAGTGCCCGGGAGCTAATGAACACTGAAGCTTTCTTT.

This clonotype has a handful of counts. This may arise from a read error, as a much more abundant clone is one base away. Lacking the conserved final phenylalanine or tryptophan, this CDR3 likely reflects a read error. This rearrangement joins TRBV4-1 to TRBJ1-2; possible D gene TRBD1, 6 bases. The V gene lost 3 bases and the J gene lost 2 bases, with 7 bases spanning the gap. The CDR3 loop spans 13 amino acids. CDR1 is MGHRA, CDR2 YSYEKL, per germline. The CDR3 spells CASSQQGNYGYTL. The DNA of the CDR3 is TGCGCCAGCAGCCAGCAGGGGAACTATGGCTACACCCTC.

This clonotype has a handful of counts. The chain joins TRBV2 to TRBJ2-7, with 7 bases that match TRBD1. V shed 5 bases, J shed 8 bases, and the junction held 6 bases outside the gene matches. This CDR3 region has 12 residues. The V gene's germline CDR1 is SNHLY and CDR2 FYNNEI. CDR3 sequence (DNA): TGTGCCAGCAGTCCTACAGGGGAAAAGCAGTACTTC. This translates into CASSPTGEKQYF.

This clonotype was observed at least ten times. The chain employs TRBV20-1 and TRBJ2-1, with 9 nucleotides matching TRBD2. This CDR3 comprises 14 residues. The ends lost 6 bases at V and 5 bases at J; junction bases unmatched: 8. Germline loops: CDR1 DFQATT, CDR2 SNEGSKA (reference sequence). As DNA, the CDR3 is TGCAGTGCGGAAAGCGGGAGGAAGGACAATGAGCAGTTCTTC. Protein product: CSAESGRKDNEQFF.

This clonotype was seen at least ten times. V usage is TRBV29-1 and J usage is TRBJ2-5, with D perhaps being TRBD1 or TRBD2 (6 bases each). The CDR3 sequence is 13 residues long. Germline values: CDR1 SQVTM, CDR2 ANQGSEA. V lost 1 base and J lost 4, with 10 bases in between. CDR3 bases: TGCAGCGTTGAAGTTGGAGGGGGAGAGACCCAGTACTTC. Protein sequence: CSVEVGGGETQYF.

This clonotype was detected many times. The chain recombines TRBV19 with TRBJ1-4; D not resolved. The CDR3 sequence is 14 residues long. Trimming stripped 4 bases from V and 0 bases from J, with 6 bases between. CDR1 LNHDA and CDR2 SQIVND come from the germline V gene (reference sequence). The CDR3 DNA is TGTGCCAGTAGTACGGCCGCAACTAATGAAAAACTGTTTTTT. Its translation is CASSTAATNEKLFF.

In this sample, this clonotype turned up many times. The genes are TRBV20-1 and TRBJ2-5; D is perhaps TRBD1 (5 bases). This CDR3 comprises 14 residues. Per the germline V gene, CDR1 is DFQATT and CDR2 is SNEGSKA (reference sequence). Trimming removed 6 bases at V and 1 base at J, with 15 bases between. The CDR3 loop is CSAEEDSPQETQYF. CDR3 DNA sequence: TGCAGTGCAGAAGAAGACAGTCCCCAAGAGACCCAGTACTTC.

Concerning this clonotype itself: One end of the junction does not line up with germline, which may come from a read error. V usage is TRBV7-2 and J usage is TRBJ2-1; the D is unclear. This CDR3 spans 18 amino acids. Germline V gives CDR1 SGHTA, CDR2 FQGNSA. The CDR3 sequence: CDSSLVRKGREHYKEQFF. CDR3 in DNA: TGTGACAGCAGCTTAGTACGGAAGGGCCGTGAGCACTACAAGGAGCAGTTCTTC.

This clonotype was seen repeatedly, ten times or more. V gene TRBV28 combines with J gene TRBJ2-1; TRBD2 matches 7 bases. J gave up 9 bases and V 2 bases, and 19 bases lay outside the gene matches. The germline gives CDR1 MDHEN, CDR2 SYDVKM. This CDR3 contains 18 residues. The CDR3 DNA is TGTGCCAGCAGTTTACTGAGGGGACGGGAGGTAGGAAACGGTGAGCAGTTCTTC. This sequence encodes CASSLLRGREVGNGEQFF.

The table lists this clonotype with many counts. CDR3 sequence (DNA): TGTGCCAGCCGGGAACAGGGCCCATACGAGCAGTACTTC. Translation: CASREQGPYEQYF. This chain links TRBV2 with TRBJ2-7, with a possible D match to TRBD1 (6 bases). The germline CDR1 and CDR2 sequences are SNHLY and FYNNEI. The CDR3 is made up of 13 amino acids. Trimming stripped 8 bases from V and 4 bases from J, with 15 bases between.

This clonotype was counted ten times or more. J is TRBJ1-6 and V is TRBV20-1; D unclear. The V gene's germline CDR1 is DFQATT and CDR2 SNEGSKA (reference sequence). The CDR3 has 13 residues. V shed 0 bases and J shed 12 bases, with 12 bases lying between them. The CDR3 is CSARDFGRGPLHF. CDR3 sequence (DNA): TGCAGTGCTAGAGATTTCGGGAGAGGACCCCTCCACTTT.

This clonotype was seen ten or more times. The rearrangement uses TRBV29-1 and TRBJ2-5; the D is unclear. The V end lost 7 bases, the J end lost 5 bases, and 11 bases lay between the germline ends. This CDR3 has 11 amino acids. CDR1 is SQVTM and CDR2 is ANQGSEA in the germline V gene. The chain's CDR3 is CSAINFETQYF. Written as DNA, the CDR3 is TGCAGCGCTATTAATTTCGAGACCCAGTACTTC. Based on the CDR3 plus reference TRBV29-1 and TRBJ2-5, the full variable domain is SAVISQKPSRDICQRGTSLTIQCQVDSQVTMMFWYRQQPGQSLTLIATANQGSEATYESGFVIDKFPISRPNLTFSTLTVSNMSPEDSSIYLCSAINFETQYFGPGTRLLVL.

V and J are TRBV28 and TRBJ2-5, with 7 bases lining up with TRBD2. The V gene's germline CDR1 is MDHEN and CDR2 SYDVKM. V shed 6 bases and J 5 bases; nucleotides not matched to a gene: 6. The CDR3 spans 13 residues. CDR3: CASSPGGRETQYF. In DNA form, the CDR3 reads TGTGCCAGCAGCCCGGGGGGAAGGGAGACCCAGTACTTC.

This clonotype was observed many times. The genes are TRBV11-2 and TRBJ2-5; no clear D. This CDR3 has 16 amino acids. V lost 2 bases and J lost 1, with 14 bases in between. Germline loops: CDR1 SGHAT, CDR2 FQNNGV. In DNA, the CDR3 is TGTGCCAGCAGCTTAAGCACCGTATCGCTCCAAGAGACCCAGTACTTC. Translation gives CASSLSTVSLQETQYF.

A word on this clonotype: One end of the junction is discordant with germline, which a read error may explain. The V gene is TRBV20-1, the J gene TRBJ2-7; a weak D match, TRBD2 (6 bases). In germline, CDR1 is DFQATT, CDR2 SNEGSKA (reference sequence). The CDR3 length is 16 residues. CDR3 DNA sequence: TGCAGTGCTCCCCCTGGGGGGACGGTGGGCCGTTACGGGCAGTACTTC. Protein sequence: CSAPPGGTVGRYGQYF.

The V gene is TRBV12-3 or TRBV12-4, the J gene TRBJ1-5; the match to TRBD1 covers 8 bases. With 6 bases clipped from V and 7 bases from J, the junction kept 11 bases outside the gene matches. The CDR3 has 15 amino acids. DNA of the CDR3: TGTGCCAGCAGCTACGGACAGGGAGGTCAGCAGCCCCAGCATTTT. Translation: CASSYGQGGQQPQHF.

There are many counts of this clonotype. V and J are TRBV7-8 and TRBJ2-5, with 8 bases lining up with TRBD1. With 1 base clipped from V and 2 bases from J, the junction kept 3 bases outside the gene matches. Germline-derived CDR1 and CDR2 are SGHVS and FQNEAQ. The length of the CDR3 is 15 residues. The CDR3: CASSLEGTGQETQYF. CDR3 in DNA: TGTGCCAGCAGCTTAGAAGGGACAGGACAAGAGACCCAGTACTTC.

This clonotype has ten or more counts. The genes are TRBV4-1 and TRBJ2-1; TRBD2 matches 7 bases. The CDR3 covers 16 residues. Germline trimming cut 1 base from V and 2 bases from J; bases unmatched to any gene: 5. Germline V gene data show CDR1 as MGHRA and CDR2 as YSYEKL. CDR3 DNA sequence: TGCGCCAGCAGCCAAGCACTAGCGCCTACCTACAATGAGCAGTTCTTC. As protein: CASSQALAPTYNEQFF.